This T cell receptor (beta chain) was profiled in a study of cytomegalovirus exposure and HLA in healthy donors. Turning to the study itself: Inside one of the first data releases sat some 93 million unique TCRs taken from HLA-typed donors.

General study findings and limits: Across all donors, roughly uniform sequencing depth was an assumption of the presence/absence analyses. Accounts indicate the classifier identified cytomegalovirus status with strong specificity and sensitivity.

This CDR3 is 17 amino acids long. The V gene lost 3 bases and the J gene lost 1 base, with 18 bases spanning the gap. Looked up from germline, CDR1 is ENHRY and CDR2 is SYGVKD. A remark on this clone: The antigen is undetermined.

13 Jbeta primers and 60 Vbeta primers were used for the PCR. Sequencing was performed with immunoSEQ multiplex PCR; in TCRdb, only in-frame clones are kept and a portion is missing. The table lists roughly 100,000 clones, roughly 74% of them singletons. The study sampled nominally healthy donors, though unrecorded immune exposures were likely. Sequences were obtained from PBMCs. The source is a woman between 40 and 50 years old in good health and CMV-seronegative. The chain couples TRBV10-3 to TRBJ1-1; weak D call: TRBD1 (5 bases). This CDR3 reads CAISDPTLRATNTEAFF. CDR3 coding DNA: TGTGCCATCAGTGACCCCACCCTCAGGGCTACGAACACTGAAGCTTTCTTT.